This record covers a single T cell receptor (beta chain). Its antigen is currently unknown. Unrecorded immune exposures were likely, despite nominal health at sampling. This sample is drawn from a study of cytomegalovirus exposure and HLA in healthy donors. Overall study context: As released early, the data held about 85 million unique TCRs from HLA-typed donors. Study-level findings and limits: DRB1 had the most TCR associations and HLA-C the fewest, a later analysis found, with rates varying by HLA locus. The study listed roughly 160 cytomegalovirus-associated TCR beta chains.

From germline, CDR1 is SNHLY and CDR2 FYNNEI. This CDR3 spans 16 amino acids. V was pared by 10 bases and J by 4 bases, with 23 bases between. Amplification used 60 Vbeta primers and 13 Jbeta primers. Libraries were prepared by immunoSEQ multiplex PCR; TCRdb keeps only in-frame clonotypes and omits some of them. In all, the sample yields 75,000 to 95,000 clones. The material sequenced was PBMCs. V usage is TRBV2 and J usage is TRBJ2-1, with a possible D match to TRBD1 (5 bases). The clonotype comes from a woman in her sixties in good health and CMV-seronegative. The CDR3 loop reads CANSRGSPFSYNEQFF. The CDR3 DNA is TGTGCCAACTCTAGGGGTAGTCCTTTCTCTTACAATGAGCAGTTCTTC.